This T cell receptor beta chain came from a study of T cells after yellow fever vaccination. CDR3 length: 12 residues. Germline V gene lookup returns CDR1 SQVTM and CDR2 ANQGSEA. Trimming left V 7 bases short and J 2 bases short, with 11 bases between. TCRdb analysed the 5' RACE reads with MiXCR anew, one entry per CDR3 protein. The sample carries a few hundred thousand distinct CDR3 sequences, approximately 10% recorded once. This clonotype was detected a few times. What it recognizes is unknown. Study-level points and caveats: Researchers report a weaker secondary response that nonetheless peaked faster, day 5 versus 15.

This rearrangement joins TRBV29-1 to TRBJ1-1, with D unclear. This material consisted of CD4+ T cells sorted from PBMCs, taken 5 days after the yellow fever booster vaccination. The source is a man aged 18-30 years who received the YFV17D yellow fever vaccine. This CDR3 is CSAPGANTEAFF. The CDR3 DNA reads TGCAGCGCCCCAGGAGCAAACACTGAAGCTTTCTTT.